The 24 T cell receptor beta chains in this list originate from one sample, sequenced in a study of T cells after yellow fever vaccination. Each CDR3 protein gets one entry after TCRdb re-called the 5' RACE reads with MiXCR. Of some 100,000 distinct CDR3 sequences in the sample, 7.2% were seen once. The input for sequencing was CD4+ T cells sorted from PBMCs, taken approximately 40 days after the first yellow fever vaccination. These receptors came from a man younger than 30 who received the YFV17D yellow fever vaccine.

The chain carries TRBV12-3 or TRBV12-4 and TRBJ1-2; weak D call: TRBD1 (5 bases). The CDR3 contains 14 residues. Trimming pared 5 bases from V and 4 bases from J, leaving 14 bases between. In DNA, the CDR3 is TGTGCCAGCAGTCCCTTCCAGGGCCTCTATGGCTACACCTTC. Protein: CASSPFQGLYGYTF.

This clonotype was seen only a few times. The rearrangement joins TRBV5-4 to TRBJ2-3; D is unresolved. Germline CDR1 and CDR2: SGHNT and YYREEE (reference sequence). The CDR3 runs to 16 residues. V was cut by 7 bases and J by 2 bases, with 20 bases left in between. The CDR3 loop reads CASSLTLISITDTQYF. The CDR3 DNA is TGTGCCAGCTCCTTGACCCTCATATCCATCACAGATACGCAGTATTTT. Looking up the rest from reference TRBV5-4 and TRBJ2-3 gives the full variable domain: ETGVTQSPTHLIKTRGQQVTLRCSSQSGHNTVSWYQQALGQGPQFIFQYYREEENGRGNFPPRFSGLQFPNYSSELNVNALELDDSALYLCASSLTLISITDTQYFGPGTRLTVL.

Regarding this clonotype: The junction departs from germline at one end; a sequencing error may be responsible. CDR3 residues: CASSQTIANTGELFF. In nucleotides, the CDR3 is TGTGCCAGCAGCCAAACCATTGCGAATACCGGGGAGCTGTTTTTT. This chain connects TRBV7-2 to TRBJ2-2, with no clear D. There are 15 residues in the CDR3. Per the germline V gene, CDR1 is SGHTA and CDR2 is FQGNSA.

This clonotype was seen more than once but under ten times. J is TRBJ2-3 and V is TRBV5-1, with 12 bases aligning to TRBD2. Germline V gives CDR1 SGHRS, CDR2 YFSETQ. Germline trimming cut 0 bases from V and 6 bases from J; bases unmatched to any gene: 8. This CDR3 contains 17 residues. The CDR3, as DNA: TGCGCCAGCAGCTTGGCCGCTAGCGGGGGGGCCACCGATACGCAGTATTTT. The encoded protein is CASSLAASGGATDTQYF. Variable domain in full (rest from reference TRBV5-1 and TRBJ2-3): KAGVTQTPRYLIKTRGQQVTLSCSPISGHRSVSWYQQTPGQGLQFLFEYFSETQRNKGNFPGRFSGRQFSNSRSEMNVSTLELGDSALYLCASSLAASGGATDTQYFGPGTRLTVL.

This clonotype was picked up many times. The gene calls are TRBV7-2 and TRBJ2-5; 16 nucleotides match TRBD2. This CDR3 region has 16 residues. The trim removed 7 bases at V and 5 bases at J, leaving 7 bases unmatched. Germline V CDR1 and CDR2: SGHTA, FQGNSA. The CDR3 DNA is TGTGCCAGCACCTCGGGACTAGCGGGGGGGCTTGAGACCCAGTACTTC. Amino acid sequence: CASTSGLAGGLETQYF. The variable domain in full, completed from reference TRBV7-2 and TRBJ2-5, reads GAGVSQSPSNKVTEKGKDVELRCDPISGHTALYWYRQSLGQGLEFLIYFQGNSAPDKSGLPSDRFSAERTGGSVSTLTIQRTQQEDSAVYLCASTSGLAGGLETQYFGPGTRLLVL.

Details on this clonotype: A much larger clone differs from this one at a single base, so this may be a read error. The chain combines TRBV20-1 with TRBJ2-7; D is perhaps TRBD2 (6 bases). This CDR3 is 13 amino acids long. The germline V gene encodes CDR1 DFQATT and CDR2 SNEGSKA (reference sequence). In DNA form, the CDR3 reads TGCAGTGCTAGAGAAGCTAGCGATTACGAGCAGTGCTTC. It codes for CSAREASDYEQCF.

This clonotype has at least ten counts. The chain has TRBV7-2 and TRBJ1-6, with D possibly TRBD1 on 6 matching bases. There are 15 residues in the CDR3. CDR1 is SGHTA, CDR2 FQGNSA, per germline. Trimming took off 1 base at V and 10 bases at J, with 14 bases between the two ends. CDR3 in amino acids: CASSLVGGMGSPLHF. The CDR3 nucleotides are TGTGCCAGCAGCTTAGTAGGGGGGATGGGGTCACCCCTCCACTTT.

This clonotype was found many times. The chain employs TRBV30 and TRBJ2-1; 7 bases align to TRBD1. J gave up 2 bases and V 3 bases, and 16 bases lay outside the gene matches. The germline CDR1 and CDR2 sequences are GTSNPN and SVGIG (reference sequence). This CDR3 is built from 18 residues. CDR3 DNA: TGTGCCTGGAGAAGGGGGCTGGGGCGGTCGCTTCCCTACAATGAGCAGTTCTTC. Its protein is CAWRRGLGRSLPYNEQFF.

The rearrangement uses TRBV7-8 and TRBJ2-7; D may be TRBD1 (6 bases). This CDR3 contains 14 residues. Germline V lookup: CDR1 SGHVS, CDR2 FQNEAQ. The ends were cut back, 5 bases at V and 7 bases at J, with 18 bases in the middle. The CDR3 protein is CASSQSPAQGEQYV. The DNA of the CDR3 is TGTGCCAGCAGCCAAAGTCCCGCGCAGGGGGAGCAGTACGTC.

In this sample, this clonotype turned up many times. The chain carries TRBV6-5 and TRBJ1-6; 7 bases are shared with TRBD1. This CDR3 has 17 residues. Trimming at V came to 0 bases and at J to 4 bases, leaving 6 bases not matched to a gene. The V gene's germline CDR1 is MNHEY and CDR2 SVGAGI. The CDR3 sequence is CASSYSSGGVYNSPLHF. The CDR3 nucleotides read TGTGCCAGCAGTTACTCATCAGGGGGAGTATATAATTCACCCCTCCACTTT.

As to this clonotype: One junction end disagrees with the germline gene, perhaps due to a read error. This chain connects TRBV12-3 or TRBV12-4 to TRBJ2-1; tentatively, D is TRBD1 or TRBD2 (5 bases each). The CDR3 has 16 amino acids. CDR3 loop: CAISPPGASPNNEQFF. The CDR3 DNA reads TGTGCCATCAGTCCCCCCGGGGCTAGCCCTAACAATGAGCAGTTCTTC.

This clonotype has a count of ten or more. This sequence joins TRBV27 and TRBJ2-7; D remains ambiguous. The germline V and J ends were trimmed by 4 bases and 6 bases, with 10 bases remaining between them. The CDR3 has 12 residues. Germline V CDR1 and CDR2: MNHEY, SMNVEV (reference sequence). CDR3 loop: CASSSRLGEQYV. CDR3 sequence (DNA): TGTGCCAGCAGTTCCCGGCTCGGCGAGCAGTACGTC.

This clonotype was counted between two and nine times. V gene TRBV28 combines with J gene TRBJ2-1, with 9 positions matching TRBD1. Germline CDR1 is MDHEN and CDR2 is SYDVKM. CDR3 size: 15 residues. With 6 bases clipped from V and 8 bases from J, the junction kept 11 bases outside the gene matches. The DNA for the CDR3 is TGTGCCAGCAGATCCGGGACAGGGTGGGTCGATGAGCAGTTCTTC. Translation gives CASRSGTGWVDEQFF.

A remark on this clonotype: A much larger clone is a single base away; this may be a read error. This chain links TRBV7-3 with TRBJ2-1; TRBD2 matches at 9 bases. The germline V gene encodes CDR1 SGHTA and CDR2 FQGTGA. This CDR3 is built from 16 residues. Here the CDR3 reads CASSLSSGASMNAQFF. The CDR3 region has the DNA TGTGCCAGCAGCTTATCTAGCGGGGCGAGTATGAATGCGCAGTTCTTC.

This clonotype was seen at least ten times. The genes are TRBV29-1 and TRBJ2-1; 8 nucleotides align to TRBD1. The CDR3 covers 17 residues. The trim removed 1 base at V and 1 base at J, leaving 9 bases unmatched. Germline CDR1 SQVTM, CDR2 ANQGSEA. CDR3 sequence (DNA): TGCAGCGTTGAAGCTATAATTGGACAGGGATCCTACAATGAGCAGTTCTTC. Protein: CSVEAIIGQGSYNEQFF.

This clonotype was seen ten or more times. The chain links TRBV20-1 to TRBJ1-1; D gene unclear. Germline V gene sequence: CDR1 DFQATT, CDR2 SNEGSKA (reference sequence). This CDR3 is 11 amino acids long. CDR3 residues: CSSSRDQEAFF. CDR3 in DNA: TGCAGCTCATCCCGGGATCAGGAAGCTTTCTTT.

This clonotype was picked up many times. The chain recombines TRBV6-5 with TRBJ2-5; 10 bases agree with TRBD2. With V trimmed by 0 bases and J by 3 bases, 4 bases remained unmatched. Germline CDR1 and CDR2: MNHEY and SVGAGI. This CDR3 is built from 16 residues. The CDR3 bases are TGTGCCAGCAGTTACTCAATTGGGACTAGCGAAGAGACCCAGTACTTC. It is translated as CASSYSIGTSEETQYF.

The chain employs TRBV4-1 and TRBJ2-6; 7 bases agree with TRBD1. Germline assignment: CDR1 MGHRA and CDR2 YSYEKL. Unmatched junction bases numbered 10, after V lost 5 bases and J lost 3 bases. The CDR3 sequence is 17 residues long. The CDR3 nucleotides are TGCGCCAGCAGCTACGGGACAGTTCGTGGTGGGGCCAACGTCCTGACTTTC. Its protein product is CASSYGTVRGGANVLTF.

This clonotype was observed at least ten times. The chain is built from TRBV5-1 and TRBJ2-3; possibly TRBD1 or TRBD2 for D (5 bases each). The CDR3 runs 16 residues. In germline, CDR1 is SGHRS, CDR2 YFSETQ. Trimming left V 0 bases short and J 4 bases short, with 15 bases between. In nucleotides, the CDR3 is TGCGCCAGCAGCTTGGGGGGGATGCTACTGCCAGATACGCAGTATTTT. It is translated as CASSLGGMLLPDTQYF.

This chain uses TRBV5-1 with TRBJ2-5, with D possibly matching TRBD1 (6 bases). V shed 6 bases and J shed 7 bases, with 16 bases lying between them. The CDR3 runs 13 residues. The germline V gene encodes CDR1 SGHRS and CDR2 YFSETQ. CDR3 DNA: TGCGCCAGCATATCATACAGGGACGCGACCCAGTACTTC. Translation: CASISYRDATQYF.

This clonotype was seen many times. The CDR3 sequence: CASSYSQGVGNQPQHF. Written as DNA, the CDR3 is TGTGCCAGCAGTTACTCCCAGGGAGTTGGAAATCAGCCCCAGCATTTT. The chain is built from TRBV6-5 and TRBJ1-5, with D possibly being TRBD1 (5 bases). The germline CDR1 and CDR2 sequences are MNHEY and SVGAGI. V lost 0 bases and J lost 4, with 13 bases in between. This CDR3 has 16 residues.

Turning to this clonotype: A much larger clone lies a single base off, so this may be a read error. The chain couples TRBV24-1 to TRBJ2-2; 8 positions match TRBD1. The CDR3 loop spans 16 amino acids. Germline-derived CDR1 and CDR2 are KGHDR and SFDVKD. CDR3 sequence reads: CDTSDWGTGNTGELFF. CDR3 in DNA: TGTGACACCAGTGATTGGGGGACAGGGAACACCGGGGAGCTGTTTTTT.

The table lists this clonotype with many counts. The V gene is TRBV21-1, the J gene TRBJ2-3; TRBD1, as called in the table, went unchecked against the DNA. TRBV21-1 is described as a pseudogene. This CDR3 region has 15 residues. The DNA for the CDR3 is TGTGCCAGCAGCACTACCCGGGACAGACAAGATACGCAGTATTTT. This sequence encodes CASSTTRDRQDTQYF.

In its sample, this clonotype was seen many times. The V and J genes are TRBV12-3 or TRBV12-4 and TRBJ2-1, with 7 positions matching TRBD1. This CDR3 region has 15 residues. Losses at the gene ends were 3 bases for V and 0 bases for J; bases not matched to a gene: 2. The CDR3 coding sequence is TGTGCCAGCAGTTTTTACAGGGGCTCCTACAATGAGCAGTTCTTC. This codes for CASSFYRGSYNEQFF.